This T cell receptor (beta chain) emerged from a study of cytomegalovirus exposure and HLA in healthy donors. Looked up from germline, CDR1 is LNHDA and CDR2 is SQIVND (reference sequence). CDR3 size: 17 residues. V shed 5 bases, J shed 7 bases, and the junction held 13 bases outside the gene matches. PCR involved 60 Vbeta and 13 Jbeta primers. Assay: immunoSEQ multiplex PCR; the TCRdb copy retains only in-frame clones and omits some. The sample yields 200,000 to 250,000 clones, 78% seen once. V gene TRBV19 combines with J gene TRBJ2-2, with TRBD1 matching 10 bases. The clonotype was recovered from a male donor in good health and CMV-seronegative. Sample: PBMCs. CDR3 sequence: CASSSGPDRGSIGELFF. DNA for the CDR3: TGTGCCAGTAGTTCTGGCCCGGACAGGGGGAGTATCGGGGAGCTGTTTTTT.